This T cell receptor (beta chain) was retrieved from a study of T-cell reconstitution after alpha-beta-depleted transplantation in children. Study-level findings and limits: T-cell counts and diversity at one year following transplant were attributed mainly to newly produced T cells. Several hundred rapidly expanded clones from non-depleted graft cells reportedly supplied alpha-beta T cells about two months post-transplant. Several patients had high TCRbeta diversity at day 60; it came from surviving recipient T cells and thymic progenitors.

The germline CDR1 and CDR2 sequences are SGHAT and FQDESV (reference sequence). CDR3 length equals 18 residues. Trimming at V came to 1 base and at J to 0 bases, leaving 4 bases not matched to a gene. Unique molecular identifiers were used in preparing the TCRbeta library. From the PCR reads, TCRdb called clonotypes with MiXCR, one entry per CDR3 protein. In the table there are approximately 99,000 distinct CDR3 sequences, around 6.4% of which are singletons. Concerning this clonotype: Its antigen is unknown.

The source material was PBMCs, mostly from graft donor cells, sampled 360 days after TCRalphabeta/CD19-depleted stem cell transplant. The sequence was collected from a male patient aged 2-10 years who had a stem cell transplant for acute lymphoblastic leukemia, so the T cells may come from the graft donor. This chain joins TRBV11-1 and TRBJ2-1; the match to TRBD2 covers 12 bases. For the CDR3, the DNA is TGTGCCAGCAGCTTAGGACTAGCGGGGGCTCCCTCCTACAATGAGCAGTTCTTC. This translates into CASSLGLAGAPSYNEQFF.